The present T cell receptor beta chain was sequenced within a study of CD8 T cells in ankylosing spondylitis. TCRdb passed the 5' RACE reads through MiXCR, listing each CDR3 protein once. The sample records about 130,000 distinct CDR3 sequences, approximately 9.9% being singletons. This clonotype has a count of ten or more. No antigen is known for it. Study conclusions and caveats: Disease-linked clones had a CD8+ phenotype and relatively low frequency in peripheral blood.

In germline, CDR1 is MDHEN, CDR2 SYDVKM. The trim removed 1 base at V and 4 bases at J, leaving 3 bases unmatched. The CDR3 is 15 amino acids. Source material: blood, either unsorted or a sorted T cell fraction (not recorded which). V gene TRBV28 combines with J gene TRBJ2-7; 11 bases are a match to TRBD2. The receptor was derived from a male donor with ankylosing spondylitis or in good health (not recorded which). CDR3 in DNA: TGTGCCAGCAGTTTATCACTAGCGGGAGATTACGAGCAGTACTTC. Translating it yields CASSLSLAGDYEQYF.